Listed below are T cell receptor beta chains from one sample, sequenced in a study of shared clonotypes between healthy human individuals. The table came from immunoSEQ multiplex PCR; TCRdb's copy has only in-frame clones and leaves some out. The sample lists 300,000 to 400,000 clones, around 67% occurring once. Input material: memory CD4+ T cells sorted from blood. The receptors derive from a man aged 25-45 years in good health. The CDR3 runs from the conserved cysteine through the conserved F or W. A D gene is named only where the DNA matches it firmly. Clone sizes are given selectively: once, few, many, or a class where the clone is expanded.

>TRBV7-3|-|15|TRBJ2-1|TRBD1
TGTGCCAGCAGCCGAGGACAGGGAGACGTCAATGAGCAGTTCTTC
CASSRGQGDVNEQFF
>TRBV11-1|-|15|TRBJ2-1|TRBD2
TGTGCCAGCAGCTTAGGGAGGACTAGCGACAATGAGCAGTTCTTC
CASSLGRTSDNEQFF
>TRBV7-2|few|15|TRBJ1-5|TRBD1
TGTGCCAGCAGCTTAGTAGGACAGGGAGGTCAGCCCCAGCATTTT
CASSLVGQGGQPQHF
>TRBV2|-|20|TRBJ2-3|TRBD2
TGTGCCAGCAGGCCCCCTAATGGACGTGGGGGGGGAGCAAGTGGAAATACGCAGTATTTT
CASRPPNGRGGGASGNTQYF
>TRBV7-2|-|16|TRBJ1-5|-
TGTGCCAGCAGCGCCCAACAGGGAGCGGTCAATCAGCCCCAGCATTTT
CASSAQQGAVNQPQHF
>TRBV2|-|16|TRBJ1-4|TRBD1
TGTGCCAGCAGTGATCCCAGACAGGGGTCTACTGAAAAACTGTTTTTT
CASSDPRQGSTEKLFF
>TRBV5-1|-|16|TRBJ1-3|-
TGCGCCAGCAGCTTGGATCTGGGAAAGTCTGGAAACACCATATATTTT
CASSLDLGKSGNTIYF
>TRBV7-2|-|16|TRBJ1-4|TRBD1
TGTGCCAGCAGCGCGGGACAGGGGAGTCCAAATGAAAAACTGTTTTTT
CASSAGQGSPNEKLFF
>TRBV5-1|-|15|TRBJ2-1|-
TGCGCCAGCAGCTACCTTAGGCGGACGTCAGGAGAGCAGTTCTTC
CASSYLRRTSGEQFF
>TRBV10-2|-|14|TRBJ2-7|-
TGCGCCAGCAGTGAGTTAAGACTCTCCTACGAGCAGTACTTC
CASSELRLSYEQYF
>TRBV30|-|11|TRBJ2-3|TRBD2
TGTGCCTGGACCAGCGGGAGTTCGCAGTATTTT
CAWTSGSSQYF
>TRBV11-2|-|15|TRBJ2-5|-
TGTGCCAGCAGCTTACCATTGGAGTACCAAGAGACCCAGTACTTC
CASSLPLEYQETQYF
>TRBV19|-|14|TRBJ2-2|-
TGTGCCAGTAGTATGGCAGGGGAGACGGGGGAGCTGTTTTTT
CASSMAGETGELFF
>TRBV7-6|-|15|TRBJ2-7|TRBD2
TGTGCCAGCAGCCTCCTGGCGGGAGGCCCCTACGAGCAGTACTTC
CASSLLAGGPYEQYF
>TRBV28|once|14|TRBJ2-7|-
TGTGCCAGCAGTATACAGGTTGGATCCTACGAGCAGTACTTC
CASSIQVGSYEQYF
>TRBV6-1|-|13|TRBJ1-5|-
TGTGCCAGCAGTGAGAACAGGGATCAGCCCCAGCATTTT
CASSENRDQPQHF
>TRBV6-1|few|20|TRBJ2-7|-
TGTGCCAGCAGTGATTCGAGGGCCTTAGGACGGCGACGGGTGCCCTACGAGCAGTACTTC
CASSDSRALGRRRVPYEQYF
>TRBV19|once|16|TRBJ2-2|TRBD2
TGTGCCAGTAGTATTATAGCGGGAGGGCCATCCGGGGAGCTGTTTTTT
CASSIIAGGPSGELFF
>TRBV9|once|15|TRBJ2-2|-
TGTGCCAGCAGCGTTCGCGAGGTGGGGACCGGGGAGCTGTTTTTT
CASSVREVGTGELFF
>TRBV7-2|-|15|TRBJ2-3|-
TGTGCCAGCAGCTTAGATCGGTTGTACACAGATACGCAGTATTTT
CASSLDRLYTDTQYF
>TRBV7-9|-|16|TRBJ2-3|TRBD1
TGTGCCAGCAGCCAGGGGACAGGGGAGCCCACAGATACGCAGTATTTT
CASSQGTGEPTDTQYF
>TRBV1|-|21|TRBJ2-3|-
TGCACCAGCAGCCAACTTCTATTGGACAGGGGACGGCATTCGATCACAGATACGCAGTATTTT
CTSSQLLLDRGRHSITDTQYF
>TRBV28|few|16|TRBJ2-1|TRBD2
TGTGCCAGCAGCCATGCACTTCTAGCGGGCTACAATGAGCAGTTCTTC
CASSHALLAGYNEQFF
>TRBV10-1|few|13|TRBJ2-7|TRBD1
TGCGCCAGCAGTGAGGTGATAGGACAGGGACAGTACTTC
CASSEVIGQGQYF
>TRBV5-1|-|15|TRBJ2-7|TRBD2
TGCGCCAGCAGCCCCCGGACTAGCGGGACCTACGAGCAGTACTTC
CASSPRTSGTYEQYF
>TRBV15|-|13|TRBJ1-2|-
TGTGCCACCAGTTTCGGGCAGGGCTATGGCTACACCTTC
CATSFGQGYGYTF
>TRBV29-1|-|15|TRBJ2-1|TRBD2
TGCAGCGTCAACCGAGGACTAGCGGGAGGGGGTGAGCAGTTCTTC
CSVNRGLAGGGEQFF
>TRBV2|-|15|TRBJ1-6|TRBD1
TGTGCCAGCAGTGTAAAGGGACAGGGAAATTCACCCCTCCACTTT
CASSVKGQGNSPLHF
>TRBV9|few|16|TRBJ2-1|TRBD1
TGTGCCAGCAGCGTGACCGGGACAGGGTCCTACAATGAGCAGTTCTTC
CASSVTGTGSYNEQFF
>TRBV28|-|16|TRBJ2-7|-
TGTGCCAGCAGTTTAACTTGGCAGGGAAGCTCCTACGAGCAGTACTTC
CASSLTWQGSSYEQYF
>TRBV19|-|16|TRBJ2-7|-
TGTGCCAGTAGCACAATCCCCGGGACTGCTAATTACGAGCAGTACTTC
CASSTIPGTANYEQYF
>TRBV6-1|few|14|TRBJ2-4|TRBD1
TGTGCCAGCAGACTTCACAGGGGTGCGGACATTCAGTACTTC
CASRLHRGADIQYF
>TRBV27|-|14|TRBJ2-1|-
TGTGCCAGCAGTTATAGAATTGGGGCCAATGAGCAGTTCTTC
CASSYRIGANEQFF
>TRBV28|-|17|TRBJ2-5|-
TGTGCCAGCCGATCCCCCCATCGGGCGGGATACCAAGAGACCCAGTACTTC
CASRSPHRAGYQETQYF
>TRBV10-2|-|15|TRBJ2-1|-
TGCGTCAGCAACCGGGGACTTGCCGGGGTTGGTGAGCAGTTCTTC
CVSNRGLAGVGEQFF
>TRBV18|-|12|TRBJ2-7|-
TGTGCCAGCTCACCCCTTATAGGCGAGCAGTACTTC
CASSPLIGEQYF